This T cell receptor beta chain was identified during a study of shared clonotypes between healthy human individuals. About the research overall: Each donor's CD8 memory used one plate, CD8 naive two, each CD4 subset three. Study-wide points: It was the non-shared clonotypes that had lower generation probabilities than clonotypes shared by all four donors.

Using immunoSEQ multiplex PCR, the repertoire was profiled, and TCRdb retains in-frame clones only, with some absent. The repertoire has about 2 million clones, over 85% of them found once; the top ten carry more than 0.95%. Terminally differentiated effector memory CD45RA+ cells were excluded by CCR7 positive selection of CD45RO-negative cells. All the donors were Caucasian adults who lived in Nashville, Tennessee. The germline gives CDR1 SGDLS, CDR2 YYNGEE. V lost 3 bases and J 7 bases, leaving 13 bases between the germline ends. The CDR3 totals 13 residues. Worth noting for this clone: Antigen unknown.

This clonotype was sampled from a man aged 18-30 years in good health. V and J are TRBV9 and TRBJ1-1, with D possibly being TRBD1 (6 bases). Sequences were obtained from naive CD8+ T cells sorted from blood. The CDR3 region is CASSDRDTLEAFF. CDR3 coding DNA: TGTGCCAGCAGCGATCGGGACACCCTTGAAGCTTTCTTT.